The sample holds a few counts of the clone carrying this T cell receptor beta chain. The antigen is undetermined. The data belong to a study of T cell responses to AZD1222 COVID-19 vaccine. General observations from the study: Recipients of two AZD1222 doses showed rising Spike-specific TCR breadth and depth. Dominant CD4 TCR responses targeted spike regions 160-218 and 743-854. Females made up more of the donors, who were largely white British, and clonal diversity may have come out too low.

Germline assignment: CDR1 MNHEY and CDR2 SMNVEV (reference sequence). Trimming took 0 bases from V and 6 from J, leaving 9 bases between them. The CDR3 consists of 13 residues. The protocol was immunoSEQ multiplex PCR, while the TCRdb copy is restricted to in-frame clones and leaves out a portion. The table includes 120,000 to 150,000 clones, just over 90% detected once. The sample in question was peripheral blood, obtained on day 0 of MenACWY control vaccination. The TCR comes from an adult in good health. This chain joins TRBV27 and TRBJ2-7; D unclear. The CDR3 protein is CASSLSKQTEQYF. In DNA form, the CDR3 reads TGTGCCAGCAGTTTATCGAAACAAACCGAGCAGTACTTC.